These 26 T cell receptor beta chains originate from one sample sequenced in a study of T cell responses to AZD1222 COVID-19 vaccine. Assay: immunoSEQ multiplex PCR; the TCRdb copy retains only in-frame clones and omits some. The sample consists of 90,000 to 150,000 clones, roughly 87% of them appearing once. Sequenced here: peripheral blood, sampled on day 0 of AZD1222 vaccination. These receptors all stem from an adult in good health.

The rearrangement links TRBV27 to TRBJ2-4, with 7 bases lining up with TRBD1. The V and J ends lost 6 bases and 1 base, in that order; junction bases with no gene match: 3. Looked up from germline, CDR1 is MNHEY and CDR2 is SMNVEV (reference sequence). The CDR3 sequence is 14 residues long. The DNA for the CDR3 is TGTGCCAGCAGACCGACAGGGGCCAAAAACATTCAGTACTTC. This codes for CASRPTGAKNIQYF.

The chain links TRBV27 to TRBJ2-7; the D is unclear. The CDR3 is 15 amino acids. The V end was cut by 5 bases, the J end by 2 bases, with 16 bases between. Germline V gives CDR1 MNHEY, CDR2 SMNVEV (reference sequence). CDR3 loop: CASSPIQFVAYEQYF. The CDR3 bases are TGTGCCAGCAGTCCCATTCAATTCGTTGCCTACGAGCAGTACTTC.

This clone has a single count. The J gene is TRBJ2-7, the V gene TRBV7-3; no reliable D call. V lost 2 bases to trimming and J lost 7 bases, with 9 bases between them. In germline, CDR1 is SGHTA, CDR2 FQGTGA. The CDR3 covers 12 residues. CDR3 region: CASSLFGGEQYF. As DNA, the CDR3 is TGTGCCAGCAGCTTATTCGGTGGAGAGCAGTACTTC.

The chain couples TRBV7-2 to TRBJ1-5, with 7 bases lining up with TRBD1. The CDR3 extends over 15 amino acids. Germline V gives CDR1 SGHTA, CDR2 FQGNSA. V was pared by 10 bases and J by 2 bases, with 11 bases of the junction left unmatched. CDR3 nucleotides: TGTGCCACCACACCCAGGGGGGGTGGCAATCAGCCCCAGCATTTT. Translated: CATTPRGGGNQPQHF. Based on the CDR3 plus reference TRBV7-2 and TRBJ1-5, the full variable domain is GAGVSQSPSNKVTEKGKDVELRCDPISGHTALYWYRQSLGQGLEFLIYFQGNSAPDKSGLPSDRFSAERTGGSVSTLTIQRTQQEDSAVYLCATTPRGGGNQPQHFGDGTRLSIL.

The table lists this clone with a few counts. Other DNA variants within this sample encode the same CDR3. This sequence joins TRBV2 and TRBJ1-2, with D perhaps matching TRBD1 (6 bases). CDR3 length: 12 residues. In germline, CDR1 is SNHLY, CDR2 FYNNEI. With 3 bases removed from V and 4 bases from J, the gap between germline ends came to 6 bases. CDR3 amino acids: CASSEDSYGYTF. CDR3 nucleotides: TGTGCCAGCAGTGAGGACAGCTATGGCTACACCTTC.

The chain combines TRBV7-2 with TRBJ1-1; D is perhaps TRBD1 (5 bases). CDR1 SGHTA and CDR2 FQGNSA come from the germline V gene. V was trimmed by 2 bases and J by 0 bases, leaving 10 bases between them. CDR3 size: 15 residues. Here the CDR3 DNA reads TGTGCCAGCAGCTTAACGACGGGGGTGAACACTGAAGCTTTCTTT. Protein: CASSLTTGVNTEAFF.

V is TRBV10-3 and J is TRBJ2-7, with TRBD2 as a possible D gene (6 bases). Germline CDR1 reads ENHRY; CDR2 reads SYGVKD. The CDR3 length is 17 residues. V dropped 3 bases and J dropped 2 bases, with 20 bases sitting between them. Written as DNA, the CDR3 is TGTGCCATCAGTGACCCGGCCGGGGGTGGGAAAACCTACGAGCAGTACTTC. Protein sequence: CAISDPAGGGKTYEQYF.

CDR3 nucleotides: TGTGCCAGCTCACCACCGGGCAGGACCCACTCCTACGAGCAGTACTTC. It translates to CASSPPGRTHSYEQYF. V gene TRBV18 combines with J gene TRBJ2-7; D unclear. V was clipped by 0 bases and J by 0 bases, with 12 bases between them. The CDR3 runs 16 residues. Germline V gives CDR1 KGHSH, CDR2 LQKENI.

The CDR3 loop reads CASSLVAVYEQYF. The DNA for the CDR3 is TGTGCCAGCAGCTTGGTTGCGGTCTACGAGCAGTACTTC. The rearrangement joins TRBV5-5 to TRBJ2-7; D gene unclear. This CDR3 region has 13 residues. Germline values: CDR1 SGHKS, CDR2 YYEKEE (reference sequence). V gave up 0 bases and J gave up 3 bases, with 7 bases separating them.

Details on this clone: The junction departs from the called germline gene at one end, perhaps through a read error. The rearrangement links TRBV4-2 to TRBJ2-1; 8 positions agree with TRBD1. This CDR3 has 15 residues. Looked up from germline, CDR1 is LGHNA and CDR2 is YNFKEQ. In DNA, the CDR3 is TGTGCCAGCAGTCAAGACAGGGGATTTTTTAATGAGCAGTTCTTC. It is translated as CASSQDRGFFNEQFF.

This chain uses TRBV5-6 with TRBJ2-3; D is unclear. This CDR3 has 15 residues. The germline V gene encodes CDR1 SGHDT and CDR2 YYEEEE. Trimming pared 2 bases from V and 5 bases from J, leaving 15 bases between. This chain's CDR3 is CASSLFGQVRDTQYF. The CDR3 bases are TGTGCCAGCAGCTTATTTGGCCAGGTTAGAGATACGCAGTATTTT.

The genes are TRBV9 and TRBJ2-3, with unresolved D. The CDR3 runs 14 residues. In germline, CDR1 is SGDLS, CDR2 YYNGEE. Trimming removed 0 bases from V and 1 base from J, with 6 bases in between. The DNA for the CDR3 is TGTGCCAGCAGCGTAGGGGTGGGCACAGATACGCAGTATTTT. Translated, it gives CASSVGVGTDTQYF.

The chain recombines TRBV10-3 with TRBJ2-2; a weak D match, TRBD2 (5 bases). V lost 3 bases to trimming and J lost 3 bases, with 8 bases between them. The CDR3 runs 14 residues. Germline-derived CDR1 and CDR2 are ENHRY and SYGVKD. This CDR3 reads CAISEGLDTGELFF. The DNA of the CDR3 is TGTGCCATCAGTGAAGGACTGGACACCGGGGAGCTGTTTTTT.

Details on this clone: Distinct nucleotide sequences in the sample also encode this CDR3. The rearrangement joins TRBV5-4 to TRBJ2-7; D possibly corresponds to TRBD2 (7 bases). The length of the CDR3 is 14 residues. V was clipped by 4 bases and J by 2 bases, with 13 bases between them. Germline CDR1 and CDR2: SGHNT and YYREEE (reference sequence). The CDR3 is CASSLGGATYEQYF. The CDR3 DNA reads TGTGCCAGCAGCCTGGGGGGGGCAACCTACGAGCAGTACTTC.

A single count supports this clone. The genes are TRBV9 and TRBJ2-4; perhaps TRBD1 as D (6 bases). Trimming shortened V by 4 bases and J by 6 bases, and 20 bases separated the two germline ends. CDR3 length: 16 residues. Germline assignment: CDR1 SGDLS and CDR2 YYNGEE. The CDR3 DNA is TGTGCCAGCAGCCCCCCCGGGGACAAGGGAAGAAACATTCAGTACTTC. Translated, it gives CASSPPGDKGRNIQYF.

V is TRBV28 and J is TRBJ2-5; D might be TRBD2 (6 bases). Germline loops: CDR1 MDHEN, CDR2 SYDVKM. This CDR3 comprises 14 residues. Trimming left V 2 bases short and J 7 bases short, with 14 bases between. CDR3 region: CASSLGPLGGTQYF. For the CDR3, the DNA is TGTGCCAGCAGTTTAGGGCCCCTGGGGGGGACCCAGTACTTC.

The chain couples TRBV7-2 to TRBJ2-1; TRBD1 matches 9 bases. This CDR3 is 14 amino acids long. V was pared by 6 bases and J by 6 bases, with 6 bases of the junction left unmatched. Germline V gives CDR1 SGHTA, CDR2 FQGNSA. The DNA for the CDR3 is TGTGCCAGCAGTCGGGACAGGGCGGGCAATGAGCAGTTCTTC. It encodes CASSRDRAGNEQFF.

The V gene is TRBV6-5, the J gene TRBJ1-5, with TRBD1 as a possible D gene (6 bases). V was pared by 6 bases and J by 6 bases, with 18 bases between. The CDR3 spans 15 residues. Germline values: CDR1 MNHEY, CDR2 SVGAGI. CDR3 coding DNA: TGTGCCAGCAGGAAGGGGGGAGGTGCGAGTCAGCCCCAGCATTTT. This translates into CASRKGGGASQPQHF.

The genes are TRBV6-5 and TRBJ1-1, with unresolved D. CDR1 and CDR2 (germline): MNHEY, SVGAGI. The CDR3 runs to 13 residues. V was pared by 6 bases and J by 2 bases, with 10 bases between. CDR3 nucleotides: TGTGCCAGCAGACTCGAAAAAAACACTGAAGCTTTCTTT. Its protein product is CASRLEKNTEAFF.

The V and J genes are TRBV15 and TRBJ2-7; tentative D call: TRBD2 (6 bases). The V and J ends lost 0 bases and 9 bases respectively, with 24 bases between them. Germline V gene lookup returns CDR1 LNHNV and CDR2 YYDKDF (reference sequence). The CDR3 is made up of 17 amino acids. As DNA, the CDR3 is TGTGCCACCAGCAGAGATGTCATGGCTAGCGAGGGATTGGGGCAGTACTTC. It is translated as CATSRDVMASEGLGQYF.

The V and J genes are TRBV27 and TRBJ1-5; 8 bases are shared with TRBD1. CDR1 is MNHEY and CDR2 is SMNVEV in the germline V gene (reference sequence). CDR3 length: 14 residues. The chain's CDR3 is CGSASQGAAQPQHF. The CDR3 nucleotides read TGTGGCTCCGCCTCCCAGGGGGCCGCTCAGCCCCAGCATTTT.

The V call is TRBV27, the J call TRBJ2-1; TRBD2 might be the D (6 bases). This CDR3 is built from 16 residues. V lost 3 bases, J lost 10 bases, and 22 bases lay in between. The germline gives CDR1 MNHEY, CDR2 SMNVEV (reference sequence). The CDR3 loop is CASSFSTGEVPEEQFF. The DNA for the CDR3 is TGTGCCAGCAGTTTTTCTACCGGGGAGGTGCCCGAAGAGCAGTTCTTC.

The V gene is TRBV21-1, the J gene TRBJ2-6; the table names TRBD1, a call not compared with the DNA. TRBV21-1 is assigned pseudogene status. The CDR3 totals 19 residues. CDR3 DNA sequence: TGTGCCAGCAGCAAATGCATGGGACAGGGAAAATCTGGGGCCAACGTCCTGACTTTC. Translation: CASSKCMGQGKSGANVLTF.

The CDR3, as DNA: TGTGCCAGCAGCCGGGCAAACTATGGCTACACCTTC. Its translation is CASSRANYGYTF. This chain links TRBV12-3 or TRBV12-4 with TRBJ1-2; D gene uncertain. This CDR3 comprises 12 residues. Trimming shortened V by 6 bases and J by 2 bases, and 7 bases separated the two germline ends.

The chain carries TRBV19 and TRBJ1-3; tentatively, D is TRBD1 (5 bases). V lost 7 bases, J lost 3 bases, and 19 bases lay in between. This CDR3 contains 16 residues. CDR1 is LNHDA, CDR2 SQIVND, per germline (reference sequence). The CDR3 sequence: CASTLWGESGGNTIYF. The CDR3 DNA sequence: TGTGCCAGTACCCTATGGGGGGAATCTGGTGGAAACACCATATATTTT. The full variable domain, in which reference TRBV19 and TRBJ1-3 provide the parts outside the CDR3, is DGGITQSPKYLFRKEGQNVTLSCEQNLNHDAMYWYRQDPGQGLRLIYYSQIVNDFQKGDIAEGYSVSREKKESFPLTVTSAQKNPTAFYLCASTLWGESGGNTIYFGEGSWLTVV.

The chain carries TRBV28 and TRBJ2-5, with D tentatively TRBD1 (6 bases). This CDR3 region has 14 residues. Germline V lookup: CDR1 MDHEN, CDR2 SYDVKM. Trimming cost V 6 bases and J 2 bases, with 13 bases left between them. Here the CDR3 reads CASRTGHSQETQYF. CDR3 coding DNA: TGTGCCAGCAGGACGGGACACTCACAAGAGACCCAGTACTTC. The full variable domain, with the rest looked up from reference TRBV28 and TRBJ2-5, is DVKVTQSSRYLVKRTGEKVFLECVQDMDHENMFWYRQDPGLGLRLIYFSYDVKMKEKGDIPEGYSVSREKKERFSLILESASTNQTSMYLCASRTGHSQETQYFGPGTRLLVL.